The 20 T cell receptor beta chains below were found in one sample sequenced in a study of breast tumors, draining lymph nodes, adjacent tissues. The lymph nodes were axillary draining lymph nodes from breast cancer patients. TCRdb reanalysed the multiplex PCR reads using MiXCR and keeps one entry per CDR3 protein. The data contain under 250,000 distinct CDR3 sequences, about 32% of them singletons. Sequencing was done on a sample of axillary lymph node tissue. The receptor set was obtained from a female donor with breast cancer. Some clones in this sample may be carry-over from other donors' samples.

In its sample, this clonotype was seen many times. CDR3 nucleotide sequence: TGTGCCAGCGCTACCCGGAGTTCCTACAATGAGCAGTTCTTC. It is translated as CASATRSSYNEQFF. The rearrangement uses TRBV7-8 and TRBJ2-1; D is ambiguous. V lost 8 bases and J 1 base, leaving 12 bases between the germline ends. The CDR3 has 14 amino acids. Germline-derived CDR1 and CDR2 are SGHVS and FQNEAQ.

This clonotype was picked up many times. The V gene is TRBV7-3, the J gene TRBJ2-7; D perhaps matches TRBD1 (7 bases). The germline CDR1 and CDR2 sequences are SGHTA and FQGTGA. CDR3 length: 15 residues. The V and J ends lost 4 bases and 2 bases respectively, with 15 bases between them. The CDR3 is CASSSPRGTAYEQYF. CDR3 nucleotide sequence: TGTGCCAGCAGCTCCCCCCGCGGGACAGCCTACGAGCAGTACTTC.

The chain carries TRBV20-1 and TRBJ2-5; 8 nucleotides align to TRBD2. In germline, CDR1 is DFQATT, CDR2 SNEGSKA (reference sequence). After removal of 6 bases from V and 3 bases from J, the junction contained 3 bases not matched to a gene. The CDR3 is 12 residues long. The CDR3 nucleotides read TGCAGTGCGCCACTAGCGGAAGAGACCCAGTACTTC. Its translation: CSAPLAEETQYF.

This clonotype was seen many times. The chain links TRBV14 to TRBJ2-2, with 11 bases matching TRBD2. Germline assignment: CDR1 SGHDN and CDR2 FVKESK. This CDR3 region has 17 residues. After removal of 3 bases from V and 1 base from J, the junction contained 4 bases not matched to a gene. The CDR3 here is CASSQASGRWNTGELFF. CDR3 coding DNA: TGTGCCAGCAGCCAGGCTAGCGGGAGGTGGAACACCGGGGAGCTGTTTTTT.

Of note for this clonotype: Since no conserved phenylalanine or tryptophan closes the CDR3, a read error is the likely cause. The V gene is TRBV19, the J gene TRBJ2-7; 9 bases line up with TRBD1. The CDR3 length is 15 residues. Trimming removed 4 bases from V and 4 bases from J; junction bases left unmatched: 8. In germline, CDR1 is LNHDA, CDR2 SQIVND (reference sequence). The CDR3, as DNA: TGTGCCAGTAGTACGACTGACAGGGGGAGATACGAGCAGTACCTC. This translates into CASSTTDRGRYEQYL.

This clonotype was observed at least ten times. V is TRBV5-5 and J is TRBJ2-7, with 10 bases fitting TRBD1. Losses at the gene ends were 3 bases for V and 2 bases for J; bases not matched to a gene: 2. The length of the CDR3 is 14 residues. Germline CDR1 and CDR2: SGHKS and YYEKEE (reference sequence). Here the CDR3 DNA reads TGTGCCAGCAGCTCCGGGACAGGGGCCTACGAGCAGTACTTC. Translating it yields CASSSGTGAYEQYF.

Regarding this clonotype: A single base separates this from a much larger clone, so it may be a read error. As DNA, the CDR3 is TGTGCCAGCAGCCCGACAGGACACAATGAGCAGTCCTTC. Translating it yields CASSPTGHNEQSF. The gene calls are TRBV5-4 and TRBJ2-1; TRBD1 is a possible D gene (6 bases). The germline V gene encodes CDR1 SGHNT and CDR2 YYREEE (reference sequence). The CDR3 consists of 13 residues.

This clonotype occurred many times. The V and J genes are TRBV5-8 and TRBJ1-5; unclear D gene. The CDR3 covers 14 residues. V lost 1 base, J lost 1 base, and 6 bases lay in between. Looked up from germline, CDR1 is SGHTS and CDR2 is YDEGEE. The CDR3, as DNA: TGTGCCAGCAGCTTGTATGGGAGCAATCAGCCCCAGCATTTT. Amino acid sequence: CASSLYGSNQPQHF.

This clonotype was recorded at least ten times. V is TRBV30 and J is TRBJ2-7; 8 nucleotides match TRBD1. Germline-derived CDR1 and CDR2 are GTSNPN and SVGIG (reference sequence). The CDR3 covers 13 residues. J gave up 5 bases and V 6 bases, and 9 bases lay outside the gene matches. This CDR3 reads CACPGTGPNEQYF. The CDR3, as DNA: TGTGCCTGCCCCGGGACAGGACCTAACGAGCAGTACTTC.

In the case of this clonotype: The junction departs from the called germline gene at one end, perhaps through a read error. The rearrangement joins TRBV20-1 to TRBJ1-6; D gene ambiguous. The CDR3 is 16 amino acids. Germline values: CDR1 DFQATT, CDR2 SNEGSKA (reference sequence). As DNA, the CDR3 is TGCGGTGCTAGACCTCGCGGGAGCTCCCATAATTCACCCCTCCACTTT. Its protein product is CGARPRGSSHNSPLHF.

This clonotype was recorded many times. The CDR3 protein is CASSEVARGTVYGYTF. The CDR3 DNA is TGTGCCAGCAGTGAAGTGGCCCGGGGGACAGTCTATGGCTACACCTTC. The chain is built from TRBV2 and TRBJ1-2; TRBD1 aligns across 7 bases. Trimming at V came to 1 base and at J to 4 bases, leaving 9 bases not matched to a gene. The V gene's germline CDR1 is SNHLY and CDR2 FYNNEI. The CDR3 spans 16 residues.

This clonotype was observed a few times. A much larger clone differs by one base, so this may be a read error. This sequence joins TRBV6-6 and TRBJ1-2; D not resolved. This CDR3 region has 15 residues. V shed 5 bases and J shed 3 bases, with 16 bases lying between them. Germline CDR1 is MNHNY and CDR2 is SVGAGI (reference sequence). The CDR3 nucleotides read TGTGCCAGCAGTCAAGCGCCCGGACGGTACTATGGCTACACCTTC. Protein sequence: CASSQAPGRYYGYTF.

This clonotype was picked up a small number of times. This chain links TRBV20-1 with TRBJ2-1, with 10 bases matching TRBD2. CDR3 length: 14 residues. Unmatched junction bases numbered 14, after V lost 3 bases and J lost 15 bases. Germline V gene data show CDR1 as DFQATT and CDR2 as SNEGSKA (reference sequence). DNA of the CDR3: TGCAGTGCTAGTCTCCGGCTAGCGGGAGCGCCGGGGTTCTTC. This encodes CSASLRLAGAPGFF.

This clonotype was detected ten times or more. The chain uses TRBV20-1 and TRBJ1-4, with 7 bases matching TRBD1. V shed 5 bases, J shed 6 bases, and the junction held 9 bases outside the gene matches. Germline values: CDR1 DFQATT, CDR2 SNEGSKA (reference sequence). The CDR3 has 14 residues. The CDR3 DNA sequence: TGCAGTGCTTTACAGGGGCTGGGGGATGAAAAACTGTTTTTT. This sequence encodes CSALQGLGDEKLFF.

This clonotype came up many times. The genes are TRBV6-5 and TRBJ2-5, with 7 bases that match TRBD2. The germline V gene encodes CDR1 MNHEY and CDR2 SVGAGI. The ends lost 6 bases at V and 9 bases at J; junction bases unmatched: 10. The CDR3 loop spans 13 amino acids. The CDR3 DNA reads TGTGCCAGCAGCACGAGGGAGGGACGGCCCCAGTACTTC. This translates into CASSTREGRPQYF.

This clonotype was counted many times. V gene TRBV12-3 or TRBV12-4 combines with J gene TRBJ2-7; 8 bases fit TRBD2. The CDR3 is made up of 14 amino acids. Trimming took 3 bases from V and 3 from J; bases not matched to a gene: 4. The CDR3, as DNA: TGTGCCAGCAGTTTTGGCGGGACTAGCTACGAGCAGTACTTC. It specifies CASSFGGTSYEQYF.

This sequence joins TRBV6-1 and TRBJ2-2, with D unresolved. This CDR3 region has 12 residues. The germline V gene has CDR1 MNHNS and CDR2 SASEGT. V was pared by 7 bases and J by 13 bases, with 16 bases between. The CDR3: CASTLDDPPLFF. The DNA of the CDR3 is TGTGCCAGCACTCTAGACGACCCTCCGCTGTTTTTT.

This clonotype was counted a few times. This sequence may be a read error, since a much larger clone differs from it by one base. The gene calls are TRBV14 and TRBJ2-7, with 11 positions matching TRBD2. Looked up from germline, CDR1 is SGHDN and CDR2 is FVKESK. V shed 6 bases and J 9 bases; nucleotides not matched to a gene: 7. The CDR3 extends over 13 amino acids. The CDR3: CASRYSGRERQYF. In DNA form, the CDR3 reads TGTGCCAGCAGGTATAGCGGGAGGGAAAGGCAGTACTTC.

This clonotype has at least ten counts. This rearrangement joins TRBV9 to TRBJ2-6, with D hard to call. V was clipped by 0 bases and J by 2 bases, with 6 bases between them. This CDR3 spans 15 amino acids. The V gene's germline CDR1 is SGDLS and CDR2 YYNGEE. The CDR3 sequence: CASSVEGTGANVLTF. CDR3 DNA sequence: TGTGCCAGCAGCGTAGAGGGAACTGGGGCCAACGTCCTGACTTTC.

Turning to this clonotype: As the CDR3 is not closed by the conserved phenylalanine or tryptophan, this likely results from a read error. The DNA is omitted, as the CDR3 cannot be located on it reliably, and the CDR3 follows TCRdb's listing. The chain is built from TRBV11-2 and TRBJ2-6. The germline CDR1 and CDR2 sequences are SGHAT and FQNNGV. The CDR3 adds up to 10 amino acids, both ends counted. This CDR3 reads CASSWTGSTS.